This T cell receptor (beta chain) came from a study of CD8 T cells in ankylosing spondylitis. A word on this clonotype: The antigen is not known.

The junction had 8 bases not matched to a gene; V was cut back by 5 bases and J by 7 bases. CDR3 length: 13 residues. Germline CDR1 and CDR2: SEHNR and FQNEAQ (reference sequence). General study results and limits: Made up of eight highly homologous variants, a TCR beta motif appeared characteristic of ankylosing spondylitis blood.

TCRdb fed the 5' RACE reads into MiXCR, producing one record per CDR3 protein. The sample holds about 540,000 distinct CDR3 sequences, over 9.5% seen once. V and J are TRBV7-9 and TRBJ2-7, with 7 bases aligning to TRBD2. Sequencing was performed on blood, either unsorted or a sorted T cell fraction (not recorded which). The sequence was collected from a male donor with ankylosing spondylitis. The CDR3 DNA follows: TGTGCCAGCAGCCCCACACTAGCGCGGGAGCAGTACGTC. It yields the protein CASSPTLAREQYV.